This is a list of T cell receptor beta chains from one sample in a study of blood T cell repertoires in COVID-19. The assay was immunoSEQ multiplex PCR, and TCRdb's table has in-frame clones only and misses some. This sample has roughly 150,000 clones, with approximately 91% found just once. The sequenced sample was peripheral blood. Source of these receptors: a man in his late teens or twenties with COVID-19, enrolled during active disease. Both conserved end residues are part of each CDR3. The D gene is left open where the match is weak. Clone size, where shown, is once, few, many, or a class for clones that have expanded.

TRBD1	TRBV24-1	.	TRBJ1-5	TGTGCCACCACACAGGGGAGAAGCAATCAGCCCCAGCATTTT	CATTQGRSNQPQHF
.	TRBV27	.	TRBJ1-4	TGTGCCAGCAGTTTCGGGGGGCGGAGTGAAAAACTGCTTTTT	CASSFGGRSEKLLF
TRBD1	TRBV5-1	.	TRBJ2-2	TGCGCCAGCAGCCCCCGGGACAGGGAAGCCGGGGAGCTGTTTTTT	CASSPRDREAGELFF
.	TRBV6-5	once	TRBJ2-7	TGTGCCACCTCAGGGGTTACCTACGAGCAGTACTTC	CATSGVTYEQYF
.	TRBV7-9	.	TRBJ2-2	TGTGCCAGCAGCTACGCTCAGGGAGGTGGGGAGCTGTTTTTT	CASSYAQGGGELFF
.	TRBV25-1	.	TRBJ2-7	TGTGCCAGCAGTAGACCGACAGCGCCTTACGAGCAGTACTTC	CASSRPTAPYEQYF
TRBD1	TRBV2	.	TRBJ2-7	TGTGCCAGCAATACAGGGGGTCCCAGGTCCTACGAGCAGTACTTC	CASNTGGPRSYEQYF
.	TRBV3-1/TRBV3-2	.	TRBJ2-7	TGTGCCAGCAGCCAAGATTCGCGAACGACCTACGAGCAGTACTTC	CASSQDSRTTYEQYF
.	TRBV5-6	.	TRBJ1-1	TGTGCCAGCAGCTTGACTCCCGGGACACCGAACACTGAAGCTTTCTTT	CASSLTPGTPNTEAFF
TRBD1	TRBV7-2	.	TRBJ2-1	TGTGCCAGCAGCTCCGCCGGGACAGCCTACAATGAGCAGTTCTTC	CASSSAGTAYNEQFF
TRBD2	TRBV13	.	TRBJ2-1	TGTGCCAGCAGCAACATAGCGGGAGCCCGCAATGAGCAGTTCTTC	CASSNIAGARNEQFF
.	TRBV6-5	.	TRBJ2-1	TGTGCCAGCAGTTACACTAGCTTCAATGAGCAGTTCTTC	CASSYTSFNEQFF
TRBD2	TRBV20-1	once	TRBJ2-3	TGCAGTGCTAGTGTCAGCGGGAGTGAGGCAGATACGCAGTATTTT	CSASVSGSEADTQYF
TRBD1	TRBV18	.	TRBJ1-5	TGTGCCAGCTCTCGGGACAGGGTGGTTCAGCCCCAGCATTTT	CASSRDRVVQPQHF
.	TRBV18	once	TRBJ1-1	TGTGCCAGCTCACCAAGCGGGAACACTGAAGCTTTCTTT	CASSPSGNTEAFF
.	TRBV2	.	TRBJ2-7	TGTGCCAGCAGGGCCGTAAGGCGGCCAGTTGGAGAGCAGTACTTC	CASRAVRRPVGEQYF
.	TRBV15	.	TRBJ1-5	TGTGCCACCAGCAATGCTTCGGGGTTTGAAAATCAGCCCCAGCATTTT	CATSNASGFENQPQHF
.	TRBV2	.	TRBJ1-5	TGTGCCAGCCGGTATGAGGATCAGCCCCAGCATTTT	CASRYEDQPQHF
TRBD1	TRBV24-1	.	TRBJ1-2	TGTGCCACCAGTGATCCCGGGACAGCGAACTATGGCTACACCTTC	CATSDPGTANYGYTF
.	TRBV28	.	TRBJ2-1	TGTGCCAGCAGTTTGAGTAGGGGATGGAATGAGCAGTTCTTC	CASSLSRGWNEQFF
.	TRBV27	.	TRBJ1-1	TGTGCCAGCAGTTTCTCCCCAGGGATAGTCACTGAAGCTTTCTTT	CASSFSPGIVTEAFF
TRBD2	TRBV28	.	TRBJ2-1	TGTGCCAGCAAAGGCGGGAGGCCCGACAATGAGCAGTTCTTC	CASKGGRPDNEQFF
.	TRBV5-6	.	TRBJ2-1	TGTGCCAGCAGCTTGGCCCGAGGGCCCACCTACAATGAGCAGTTCTTC	CASSLARGPTYNEQFF
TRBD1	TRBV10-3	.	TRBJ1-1	TGTGCCATCAGTCCCCAACGGACAGGGGGCGTCACTGAAGCTTTCTTT	CAISPQRTGGVTEAFF
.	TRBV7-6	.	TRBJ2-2	TGTGCCAGCAGCTTAGGAGCGGTGATGAACACCGGGGAGCTGTTTTTT	CASSLGAVMNTGELFF
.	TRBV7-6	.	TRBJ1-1	TGTGCCAGCACCCCGTTGTCCTCCGTGAACACTGAAGCTTTCTTT	CASTPLSSVNTEAFF
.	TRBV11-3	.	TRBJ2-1	TGTGCCAGCAGCTACAGGGGCCGCGGGGATGAGCAGTTCTTC	CASSYRGRGDEQFF
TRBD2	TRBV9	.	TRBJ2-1	TGTGCCAGCAGCGTAGCACCACTAGCGGGGGGTAGCTCCTACAATGAGCAGTTCTTC	CASSVAPLAGGSSYNEQFF
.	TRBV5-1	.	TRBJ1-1	TGCGCCAGCAGCTTGGCCCCATTAGACGGCCTAGCTGAAGCTTTCTTT	CASSLAPLDGLAEAFF
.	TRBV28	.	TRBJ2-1	TGTGCCAGCAGTTTGACGCTAGCCACCTACAATGAGCAGTTCTTC	CASSLTLATYNEQFF
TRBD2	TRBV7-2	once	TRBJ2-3	TGTGCCAGCAGCTTACCCCTACTAGCGGGAGTCGGGGCAGATACGCAGTATTTT	CASSLPLLAGVGADTQYF
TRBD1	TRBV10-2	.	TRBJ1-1	TGCGCCAGCAGGACGACAGGGGCAGGCACTGAAGCTTTCTTT	CASRTTGAGTEAFF
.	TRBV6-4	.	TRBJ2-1	TGTGCCAGCAGTGACTCGAGCAGGGTTGGGAATGAGCAGTTCTTC	CASSDSSRVGNEQFF
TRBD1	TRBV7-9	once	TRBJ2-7	TGTGCCAGCAGCCCCCACTGGACAGGGATGACCTACGAGCAGTACTTC	CASSPHWTGMTYEQYF
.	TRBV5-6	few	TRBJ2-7	TGTGCCAGCAGCTGGGGGGACAGCTCCTACGAGCAGTACTTC	CASSWGDSSYEQYF
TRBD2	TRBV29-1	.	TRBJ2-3	TGCAGCGTTGCTAGCGGGAGGGCCGGGCGCACAGATACGCAGTATTTT	CSVASGRAGRTDTQYF
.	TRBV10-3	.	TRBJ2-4	TGTGCCATCAGTGAGGGGCAAAGCCGGAACATTCAGTACTTC	CAISEGQSRNIQYF
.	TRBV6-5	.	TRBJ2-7	TGTGCCAGCAGTAATACTTTCTCCTACGAGCAGTACTTC	CASSNTFSYEQYF
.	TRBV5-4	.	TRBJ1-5	TGTGCCAGCAGCCCACCCAGAAGCAATCAGCCCCAGCATTTT	CASSPPRSNQPQHF
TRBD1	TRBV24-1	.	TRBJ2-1	TGTGCCACCAGTGATACACCCGGGACAGGGTTCAATGAGCAGTTCTTC	CATSDTPGTGFNEQFF
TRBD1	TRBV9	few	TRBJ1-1	TGTGCCAGCAGCGTATCGGACAGGTGGACCACTCGTGAAGCTTTCTTT	CASSVSDRWTTREAFF
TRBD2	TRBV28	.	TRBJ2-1	TGTGCCAGCAGTTCCCCGGGGGGGAGTGAGCAGTTCTTC	CASSSPGGSEQFF
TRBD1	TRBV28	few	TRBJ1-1	TGTGCCAGCAGTAAATCGGGCAGGGGGAGTTCTGAAGCTTTCTTT	CASSKSGRGSSEAFF
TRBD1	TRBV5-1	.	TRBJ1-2	TGCGCCAGCAGCGGGGACAGCCAACTTAACTATGGCTACACCTTC	CASSGDSQLNYGYTF
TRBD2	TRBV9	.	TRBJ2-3	TGTGCCAGCAGCGTAGCCCCCGGGACTAGCGGGACAGATACGCAGTATTTT	CASSVAPGTSGTDTQYF
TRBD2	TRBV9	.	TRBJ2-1	TGTGCCAGCAGCGTAGCGGGAGGAGTCTACAATGAGCAGTTCTTC	CASSVAGGVYNEQFF
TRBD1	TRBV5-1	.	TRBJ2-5	TGCGCCAGCAGCTTGGGGCCGACGGGACAGGGACCCCAGTACTTC	CASSLGPTGQGPQYF
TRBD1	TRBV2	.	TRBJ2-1	TGTGCCAGCAGCAGGGACAGCCCTTACAATGAGCAGTTCTTC	CASSRDSPYNEQFF
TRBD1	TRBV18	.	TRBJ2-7	TGTGCCAGCTCACCACAAGCCGCGGGACAGGGCAGCTCCTACGAGCAGTACTTC	CASSPQAAGQGSSYEQYF
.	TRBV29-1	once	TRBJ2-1	TGCAGCGTTCACAGGGCTTACAATGAGCAGTTCTTC	CSVHRAYNEQFF
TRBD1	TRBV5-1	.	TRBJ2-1	TGCGCCAGCAGCCTCGGGACAGCAAACAATGAGCAGTTCTTC	CASSLGTANNEQFF
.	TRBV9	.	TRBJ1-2	TGTGCCAGCAGCGTAGCCGGGGGAGGCTACACCTTC	CASSVAGGGYTF
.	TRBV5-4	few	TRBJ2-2	TGTGCCAGCAGCCGCCAGGAAGAGAACACCGGGGAGCTGTTTTTT	CASSRQEENTGELFF
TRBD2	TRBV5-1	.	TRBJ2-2	TGCGCCAGCAGCGATCAGACTAGCGCGAACACCGGGGAGCTGTTTTTT	CASSDQTSANTGELFF
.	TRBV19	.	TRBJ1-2	TGTGCCAGTAGTATCATCGGTCGGGGGGACTATGGCTACACCTTC	CASSIIGRGDYGYTF
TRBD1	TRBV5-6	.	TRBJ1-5	TGTGCCAGCAGCAAAAGGCGACAGGGGGAGCCCCAGCATTTT	CASSKRRQGEPQHF
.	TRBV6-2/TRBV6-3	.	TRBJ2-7	TGTGCCAGCAGTCAGAACTACGAGCAGTACTTC	CASSQNYEQYF